Included here is one T cell receptor beta chain sequence, with context. The sample belongs to a study of sequential checkpoint blockade in melanoma. Study summary: First-line arms were nivolumab then ipilimumab, or the reverse, randomized 1:1.

Data came from immunoSEQ multiplex PCR; TCRdb stores just in-frame clones and leaves some out. The sample contains about 9,500 clones, around four fifths of which appear only once. This CDR3 region has 17 residues. Germline V gives CDR1 SGHTA, CDR2 FQGNSA. As to treatment: randomized to nivolumab then ipilimumab (arm A) or the reverse (arm B). Patients had received no earlier DNA-damaging chemotherapy. PBMC sorting kept live CD3+CD8+ cells without CD19 or CD56. Specimen: CD8+ T cells sorted from blood (inferred from file names), collected from a patient given nivolumab and ipilimumab in sequence. The V call is TRBV7-2, the J call TRBJ2-5; TRBD2 aligns across 12 bases. The DNA end lines up better with TRBJ2-7; the J call may be wrong. The receptor was derived from a human donor with melanoma. The CDR3 DNA sequence: TGTGCCAGCAGCTTAGGGCTAGCGGGGGGGAGCTCCTACGAGCAGTACTTC. Protein: CASSLGLAGGSSYEQYF.